What follows are 17 T cell receptor beta chains derived from one specimen sequenced in a study of T cell responses to AZD1222 COVID-19 vaccine. Repertoires were generated with immunoSEQ multiplex PCR, while TCRdb's copy carries only in-frame clones and drops some. The repertoire includes 55,000 to 90,000 clones, approximately 85% of them detected once, and around 5% sits in the top ten. This sample comprised peripheral blood, obtained on day 0 of AZD1222 vaccination. All receptors derive from an adult in good health.

The chain carries TRBV24-1 and TRBJ2-2, with a possible D match to TRBD2 (5 bases). The CDR3 extends over 15 amino acids. Trimming stripped 0 bases from V and 1 base from J, with 5 bases between. CDR1 is KGHDR, CDR2 SFDVKD, per germline. Here the CDR3 DNA reads TGTGCCACCAGTGATTTGCGGGGGAACACCGGGGAGCTGTTTTTT. This encodes CATSDLRGNTGELFF.

As regards this clone: The germline gene is not matched at one end of the junction; a read error may be the cause. The V and J genes are TRBV5-1 and TRBJ1-1, with D possibly being TRBD1 (5 bases). This CDR3 region has 10 residues. Per the germline V gene, CDR1 is SGHRS and CDR2 is YFSETQ. The CDR3 DNA follows: TGTTTGGCAGGGACCACTGAAGCTTTCTTT. Protein product: CLAGTTEAFF.

The chain couples TRBV5-6 to TRBJ2-4; TRBD2 matches at 7 bases. Trimming removed 4 bases from V and 7 bases from J; junction bases left unmatched: 8. Germline-derived CDR1 and CDR2 are SGHDT and YYEEEE. The CDR3 spans 14 residues. CDR3 DNA sequence: TGTGCCAGCAGCGCCGGGACCGGGAGGAACATTCAGTACTTC. This translates into CASSAGTGRNIQYF.

This clone came up once. The chain employs TRBV4-3 and TRBJ2-2; D is possibly TRBD2 (6 bases). Trimming cost V 0 bases and J 0 bases, with 14 bases left between them. There are 18 residues in the CDR3. Germline assignment: CDR1 LGHNA and CDR2 YSLEER. The CDR3 DNA follows: TGCGCCAGCAGCCAAGATAGGGTCGGGGGATCGAACACCGGGGAGCTGTTTTTT. It is translated as CASSQDRVGGSNTGELFF.

The chain uses TRBV6-5 and TRBJ1-2; 8 bases align to TRBD1. CDR1 and CDR2 (germline): MNHEY, SVGAGI. The V segment lost 1 base and the J segment 2 bases; nucleotides outside the gene matches: 6. The CDR3 consists of 16 residues. CDR3 region: CASSYYSQGANYGYTF. CDR3 sequence (DNA): TGTGCCAGCAGTTACTACTCCCAGGGGGCAAACTATGGCTACACCTTC.

CDR3 sequence reads: CASSELGTGNTIYF. The CDR3 DNA follows: TGCGCCAGCAGTGAGCTAGGAACTGGAAACACCATATATTTT. The chain couples TRBV10-2 to TRBJ1-3; D is unclear. CDR3 length equals 14 residues. V shed 2 bases and J shed 2 bases, with 7 bases lying between them. Germline values: CDR1 WSHSY, CDR2 SAAADI.

The chain recombines TRBV2 with TRBJ1-2, with D perhaps TRBD1 (5 bases). The V gene's germline CDR1 is SNHLY and CDR2 FYNNEI. V gave up 8 bases and J gave up 6 bases, with 13 bases separating them. The CDR3 is 12 amino acids. The CDR3 here is CASLGTVNGYTF. CDR3 in DNA: TGTGCCAGCCTCGGGACCGTTAATGGCTACACCTTC.

This clone was detected only once. DNA for the CDR3: TGTGCCAGTAGTAGGGTAGCGGTGAACACCGGGGAGCTGTTTTTT. Amino acids: CASSRVAVNTGELFF. This chain uses TRBV19 with TRBJ2-2, with D possibly matching TRBD2 (6 bases). The germline V gene encodes CDR1 LNHDA and CDR2 SQIVND (reference sequence). Trimming shortened V by 4 bases and J by 1 base, and 10 bases separated the two germline ends. This CDR3 region has 15 residues.

The V call is TRBV18, the J call TRBJ1-1, with 9 bases matching TRBD1. CDR1 is KGHSH and CDR2 is LQKENI in the germline V gene. The CDR3 is made up of 17 amino acids. Germline trimming cut 4 bases from V and 0 bases from J; bases unmatched to any gene: 9. CDR3 bases: TGTGCCAGCTCACTATGGGGGACAGGGCGTATGAACACTGAAGCTTTCTTT. Protein sequence: CASSLWGTGRMNTEAFF.

The V and J genes are TRBV7-2 and TRBJ2-7; a possible D gene is TRBD1 (6 bases). CDR1 and CDR2 (germline): SGHTA, FQGNSA. The CDR3 consists of 16 residues. V was clipped by 1 base and J by 4 bases, with 17 bases between them. This CDR3 is CASSLVGRGQGYEQYF. The CDR3 DNA is TGTGCCAGCAGCTTAGTAGGCAGGGGACAAGGGTACGAGCAGTACTTC.

The chain combines TRBV28 with TRBJ1-3, with TRBD1 identical over 7 bases. Trimming at V came to 5 bases and at J to 3 bases, leaving 10 bases not matched to a gene. This CDR3 has 16 amino acids. Germline V gene data show CDR1 as MDHEN and CDR2 as SYDVKM. The DNA for the CDR3 is TGTGCCAGCAGTCCCGAGACAGGGTCCGTTGGAAACACCATATATTTT. Residues: CASSPETGSVGNTIYF.

This clone has a handful of counts. V gene TRBV6-5 combines with J gene TRBJ2-1, with 9 bases aligning to TRBD2. Germline V gene sequence: CDR1 MNHEY, CDR2 SVGAGI. This CDR3 region has 14 residues. V lost 8 bases and J lost 4; bases outside the gene matches: 6. DNA for the CDR3: TGTGCCAGCGGTCTAGCGGGGAGATACAATGAGCAGTTCTTC. This sequence encodes CASGLAGRYNEQFF.

V and J are TRBV28 and TRBJ2-3; TRBD2 matches at 11 bases. V dropped 8 bases and J dropped 5; count of bases not matched to a gene: 6. The CDR3 loop spans 14 amino acids. Germline CDR1 is MDHEN and CDR2 is SYDVKM. In nucleotides, the CDR3 is TGTGCCAGCTCACTAGCGGGGGTTAGAGATACGCAGTATTTT. Amino acid sequence: CASSLAGVRDTQYF.

The V call is TRBV10-2, the J call TRBJ1-5, with no clear D. The CDR3 contains 15 residues. CDR1 is WSHSY and CDR2 is SAAADI in the germline V gene. The V end was cut by 5 bases, the J end by 0 bases, with 11 bases between. The CDR3 bases are TGCGCCAGCAGTCCAGATTCTTATAGCAATCAGCCCCAGCATTTT. Encoded protein: CASSPDSYSNQPQHF.

V gene TRBV7-9 combines with J gene TRBJ2-7, with unresolved D. The V end lost 5 bases, the J end lost 0 bases, and 5 bases lay between the germline ends. CDR1 is SEHNR, CDR2 FQNEAQ, per germline (reference sequence). This CDR3 spans 12 amino acids. CDR3: CASSPSSYEQYF. In nucleotides, the CDR3 is TGTGCCAGCAGCCCAAGCTCCTACGAGCAGTACTTC. Based on the CDR3 plus reference TRBV7-9 and TRBJ2-7, the full variable domain is DTGVSQNPRHKITKRGQNVTFRCDPISEHNRLYWYRQTLGQGPEFLTYFQNEAQLEKSRLLSDRFSAERPKGSFSTLEIQRTEQGDSAMYLCASSPSSYEQYFGPGTRLTVT.

This rearrangement joins TRBV4-1 to TRBJ1-6; 12 bases align to TRBD1. Losses at the gene ends were 1 base for V and 11 bases for J; bases not matched to a gene: 6. Germline values: CDR1 MGHRA, CDR2 YSYEKL. The CDR3 runs to 16 residues. The CDR3 spells CASSQGQGTGGPPLHF. The DNA of the CDR3 is TGCGCCAGCAGCCAAGGTCAGGGGACAGGGGGCCCACCCCTCCACTTT.

The V call is TRBV7-9, the J call TRBJ2-7; D unresolved. The CDR3 totals 12 residues. V was shortened by 5 bases and J by 6 bases, with 11 bases between the two germline ends. The germline V gene encodes CDR1 SEHNR and CDR2 FQNEAQ (reference sequence). CDR3 DNA sequence: TGTGCCAGCAGCCTACTCGATCGCGAGCAGTACTTC. It translates to CASSLLDREQYF.